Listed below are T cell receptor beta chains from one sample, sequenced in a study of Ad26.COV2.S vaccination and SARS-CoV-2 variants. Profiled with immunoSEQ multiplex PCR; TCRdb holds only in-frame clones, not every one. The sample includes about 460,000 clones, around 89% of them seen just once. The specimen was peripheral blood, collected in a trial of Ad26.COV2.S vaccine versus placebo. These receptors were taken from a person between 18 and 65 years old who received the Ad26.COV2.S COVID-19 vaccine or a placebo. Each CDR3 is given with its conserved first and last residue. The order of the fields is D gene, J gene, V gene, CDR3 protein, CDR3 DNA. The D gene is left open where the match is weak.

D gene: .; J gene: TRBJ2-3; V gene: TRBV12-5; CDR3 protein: CASGLDKRPGADPDTQYF; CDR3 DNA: TGTGCTAGTGGTTTGGACAAACGCCCGGGTGCTGATCCAGATACGCAGTATTTT
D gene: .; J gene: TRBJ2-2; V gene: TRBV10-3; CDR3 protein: CAIRGGTANTGELFF; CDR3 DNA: TGTGCCATCAGGGGGGGGACAGCAAACACCGGGGAGCTGTTTTTT
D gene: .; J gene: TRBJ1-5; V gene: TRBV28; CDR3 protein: CASSFFYRGRPTNQPQHF; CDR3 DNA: TGTGCCAGCAGTTTTTTTTACCGCGGCAGGCCAACAAATCAGCCCCAGCATTTT
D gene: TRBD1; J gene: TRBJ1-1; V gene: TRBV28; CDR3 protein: CASSFAGGSRTEAFF; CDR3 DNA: TGTGCCAGCAGTTTCGCAGGGGGCAGTCGGACTGAAGCTTTCTTT
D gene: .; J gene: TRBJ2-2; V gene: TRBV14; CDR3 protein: CASSQSTGGDTGELFF; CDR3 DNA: TGTGCCAGCAGCCAAAGTACGGGGGGCGACACCGGGGAGCTGTTTTTT
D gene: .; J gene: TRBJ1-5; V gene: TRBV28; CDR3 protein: CASSTGGDGNQPQHF; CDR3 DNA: TGTGCCAGCAGTACGGGGGGGGACGGAAATCAGCCCCAGCATTTT
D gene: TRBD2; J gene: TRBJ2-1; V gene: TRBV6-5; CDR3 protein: CASEPSGSRNEQFF; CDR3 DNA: TGTGCCAGTGAGCCTAGCGGGAGTCGGAATGAGCAGTTCTTC
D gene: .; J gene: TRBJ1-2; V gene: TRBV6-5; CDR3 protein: CASSYVWGYGYTF; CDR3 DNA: TGTGCCAGCAGTTACGTTTGGGGCTATGGCTACACCTTC
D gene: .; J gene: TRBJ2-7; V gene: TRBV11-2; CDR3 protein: CASSLSRPGLGGEQYF; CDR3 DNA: TGTGCCAGCAGCTTATCGCGACCCGGACTGGGGGGAGAGCAGTACTTC
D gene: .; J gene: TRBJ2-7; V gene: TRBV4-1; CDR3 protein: CASSQERGYEQYF; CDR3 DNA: TGCGCCAGCAGCCAAGAGCGAGGCTACGAGCAGTACTTC
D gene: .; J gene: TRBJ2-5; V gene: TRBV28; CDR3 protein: CASSSTLIREQQETQYF; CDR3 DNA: TGTGCCAGCAGTTCGACTCTGATCCGGGAGCAACAAGAGACCCAGTACTTC
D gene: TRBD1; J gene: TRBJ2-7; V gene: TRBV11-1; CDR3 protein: CASSSRDRGEYEQYF; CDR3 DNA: TGTGCCAGCAGCTCCCGGGACAGGGGTGAATACGAGCAGTACTTC
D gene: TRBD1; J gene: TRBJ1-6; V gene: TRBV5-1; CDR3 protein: CASSLGTGGNSPLHF; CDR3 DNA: TGCGCCAGCAGCCTCGGGACAGGGGGTAATTCACCCCTCCACTTT
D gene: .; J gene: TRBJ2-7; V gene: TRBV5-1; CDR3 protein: CASSWEVGGAYEQYF; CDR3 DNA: TGCGCCAGCAGCTGGGAGGTTGGCGGGGCCTACGAGCAGTACTTC